The clone carrying this T cell receptor (beta chain) was seen a single time. Its antigen is currently unknown. This CDR3 is 15 amino acids long. Per the germline V gene, CDR1 is SGHNT and CDR2 is YYREEE (reference sequence). Unmatched junction bases numbered 5, after V lost 4 bases and J lost 7 bases. The data stem from a study of cytomegalovirus exposure and HLA in healthy donors. As for the study in general: Early on, a data release was issued that held roughly 84 million unique TCRs from HLA-typed donors. Study-level points and caveats: Several of the most significant clusters appeared, in a later analysis, to be linked to common viral pathogens. Researchers had no immune exposure information except CMV serostatus available.

The PCR contained 60 Vbeta and 13 Jbeta primers. Assay used: immunoSEQ multiplex PCR; TCRdb lists only in-frame clones, some missing. The data hold some 150,000 clones, with roughly three quarters observed a single time. What was sequenced was PBMCs. This sequence was found in a human donor in good health. This chain joins TRBV5-4 and TRBJ2-1; 13 nucleotides line up with TRBD2. CDR3 residues: CASSRTSGSFNEQFF. In nucleotides, the CDR3 is TGTGCCAGCAGCCGGACTAGCGGGAGTTTTAATGAGCAGTTCTTC.